A selection of T cell receptor beta chains follows, all from one sample in a study of neoadjuvant anti-PD-1 for oral cavity cancer. Profiled with immunoSEQ multiplex PCR; TCRdb holds only in-frame clones, not every one. This table has 9,300 or so clones, around 75% appearing once. The sample consisted of PBMCs, taken after nivolumab (anti-PD-1) treatment. The receptors originated from a person between 35 and 79 years old with oral cavity squamous cell carcinoma. Each CDR3 is given with its conserved first and last residue. The D gene is left open where the match is weak. The size entry is marked missing in some rows and otherwise reads once, few, many or a size class.

NA	TRBV5-1	TRBJ1-5	NA	CASSLGTASNQPQHF	TGCGCCAGCAGCTTGGGAACAGCCAGCAATCAGCCCCAGCATTTT
NA	TRBV28	TRBJ1-5	NA	CASSGQLYQPQHF	TGTGCCAGCAGTGGACAGCTTTATCAGCCCCAGCATTTT
NA	TRBV5-6	TRBJ1-2	NA	CASSLAGTLVYGYTF	TGTGCCAGCAGCTTGGCAGGAACCCTTGTCTATGGCTACACCTTC
NA	TRBV7-8	TRBJ2-3	NA	CASSLEGADTQYF	TGTGCCAGCAGCTTAGAAGGGGCAGATACGCAGTATTTT
TRBD2	TRBV11-3	TRBJ2-7	once	CASSFSGGGPYEQYF	TGTGCCAGCAGCTTCTCGGGCGGGGGGCCCTACGAGCAGTACTTC
NA	TRBV6-1	TRBJ1-2	NA	CASRTVNYGYTF	TGTGCCAGCAGGACAGTTAACTATGGCTACACCTTC
NA	TRBV10-1	TRBJ2-1	few	CASSDRTAYNEQFF	TGCGCCAGCAGTGATAGAACAGCCTACAATGAGCAGTTCTTC
NA	TRBV7-3	TRBJ2-7	NA	CASSSEVRSEQYF	TGTGCCAGCAGTTCAGAGGTCCGGAGTGAGCAGTACTTC
NA	TRBV2	TRBJ2-7	NA	CASSPDRRYEQYF	TGTGCCAGCAGTCCTGACAGACGATACGAGCAGTACTTC
NA	TRBV7-9	TRBJ1-3	NA	CASSPASVGNTIYF	TGTGCCAGCAGCCCGGCCAGTGTCGGAAACACCATATATTTT
NA	TRBV11-3	TRBJ2-7	NA	CASSLGSYEQYF	TGTGCCAGCAGCTTGGGCTCCTACGAGCAGTACTTC
NA	TRBV19	TRBJ2-1	NA	CASSIWGREMPEQFF	TGTGCCAGTAGTATCTGGGGGCGGGAGATGCCTGAGCAGTTCTTC
TRBD1	TRBV2	TRBJ1-2	few	CASSLGQVHGYTF	TGTGCCAGCAGTCTGGGACAGGTCCATGGCTACACCTTC
TRBD2	TRBV10-3	TRBJ2-1	NA	CAISAGGLAATESSYNEQFF	TGTGCCATCAGTGCCGGAGGACTAGCGGCCACCGAGAGCTCCTACAATGAGCAGTTCTTC
TRBD1	TRBV4-1	TRBJ1-2	few	CASSPLAVGQVGYGYTF	TGCGCCAGCAGCCCCCTGGCGGTGGGACAGGTGGGCTATGGCTACACCTTC
TRBD1	TRBV27	TRBJ1-2	NA	CASSLRTGGFHGYTF	TGTGCCAGCAGTCTACGGACAGGGGGCTTTCATGGCTACACCTTC